These 29 T cell receptor beta chains came from one sample sequenced in a study of technical replicates of blood from a few donors. Some clones are missing from TCRdb's copy, which holds only in-frame ones; the method was immunoSEQ multiplex PCR. This table holds roughly 13,000 clones, about 95% found once. The sequenced sample consisted of PBMCs. The receptors derive from a human donor in good health.

This chain uses TRBV28 with TRBJ1-4; D possibly corresponds to TRBD1 (6 bases). V shed 3 bases and J shed 7 bases, with 12 bases lying between them. There are 14 residues in the CDR3. Germline CDR1 and CDR2: MDHEN and SYDVKM. The CDR3 coding sequence is TGTGCCAGCAGTTTGTACAGGGAGGGTGAAAAACTGTTTTTT. As protein: CASSLYREGEKLFF.

This chain joins TRBV7-9 and TRBJ2-1; unclear D gene. The CDR3 totals 14 residues. Germline loops: CDR1 SEHNR, CDR2 FQNEAQ (reference sequence). Trimming took 5 bases from V and 8 from J, leaving 16 bases between them. CDR3 coding DNA: TGTGCCAGCAGCCTCTTTGGAGAAGACGATGAGCAGTTCTTC. This translates into CASSLFGEDDEQFF.

V and J are TRBV16 and TRBJ1-2; TRBD1 matches 8 bases. This CDR3 comprises 17 residues. J lost 5 bases, V lost 5 bases, and 16 bases had no gene match. Per germline, CDR1 KGHSY and CDR2 FQNENV. The CDR3 spells CASSSGTGNTERYGYTF. CDR3 sequence (DNA): TGTGCCAGCAGCTCGGGGACAGGAAATACCGAGCGATATGGCTACACCTTC.

This sequence joins TRBV6-4 and TRBJ2-1; possibly TRBD1 for D (5 bases). The CDR3 is made up of 13 amino acids. The germline V and J ends were trimmed by 3 bases and 9 bases, with 12 bases remaining between them. The germline V gene encodes CDR1 MRHNA and CDR2 SNTAGT. CDR3 DNA: TGTGCCAGCAGTGAGGGGCAACGGAGTGAGCAGTTCTTC. It yields the protein CASSEGQRSEQFF.

The rearrangement joins TRBV4-2 to TRBJ2-1, with a tentative D call TRBD1 (6 bases). CDR1 and CDR2 (germline): LGHNA, YNFKEQ. V was cut by 8 bases and J by 4 bases, with 18 bases left in between. The CDR3 is 15 residues long. The CDR3 bases are TGTGCCAGCTGCCGCGGGCAGGGGCTATACAATGAGCAGTTCTTC. Its translation: CASCRGQGLYNEQFF.

Only a few counts were recorded for this clone. The rearrangement joins TRBV4-2 to TRBJ2-2; D uncertain. Deletions cut 0 bases from V and 6 bases from J, with 8 bases between. The CDR3 totals 14 residues. Germline V lookup: CDR1 LGHNA, CDR2 YNFKEQ. The CDR3 protein is CASSQEGEAGELFF. DNA for the CDR3: TGTGCCAGCAGCCAAGAGGGCGAAGCCGGGGAGCTGTTTTTT.

V usage is TRBV4-2 and J usage is TRBJ2-3, with 7 bases that match TRBD2. CDR3 size: 17 residues. Germline V lookup: CDR1 LGHNA, CDR2 YNFKEQ. The junction had 10 bases not matched to a gene; V was cut back by 0 bases and J by 4 bases. In DNA form, the CDR3 reads TGTGCCAGCAGCCAAGATCTCGGACTAGTGGTACCAGATACGCAGTATTTT. Protein sequence: CASSQDLGLVVPDTQYF.

The V call is TRBV6-5, the J call TRBJ1-5; tentative D call: TRBD1 (6 bases). The CDR3 sequence is 15 residues long. CDR1 and CDR2 from the germline V gene are MNHEY and SVGAGI. Trimming removed 6 bases at V and 1 base at J, with 13 bases between. CDR3 region: CASSSGQLSNQPQHF. Written as DNA, the CDR3 is TGTGCCAGCAGCTCCGGACAGTTAAGCAATCAGCCCCAGCATTTT.

For the CDR3, the DNA is TGTGCCAGCAGTGGACAGGGGGGTGGCTACGAGCAGTACTTC. The encoded protein is CASSGQGGGYEQYF. This rearrangement joins TRBV6-4 to TRBJ2-7; 9 nucleotides agree with TRBD1. The CDR3 is made up of 14 amino acids. After removal of 4 bases from V and 3 bases from J, the junction contained 4 bases not matched to a gene. Germline V lookup: CDR1 MRHNA, CDR2 SNTAGT.

The V call is TRBV18, the J call TRBJ2-1, with 13 bases lining up with TRBD2. Per the germline V gene, CDR1 is KGHSH and CDR2 is LQKENI. Trimming removed 4 bases from V and 8 bases from J; junction bases left unmatched: 5. The CDR3 runs to 15 residues. CDR3 sequence (DNA): TGTGCCAGCTCACTCGGACTAGCGGGAGACGATGAGCAGTTCTTC. It codes for CASSLGLAGDDEQFF.

This rearrangement joins TRBV5-6 to TRBJ2-6, with a possible D match to TRBD2 (7 bases). Germline CDR1 and CDR2: SGHDT and YYEEEE. Between the trimmed V and J ends, which lost 4 bases and 3 bases, there was a span of 11 bases. The CDR3 runs 15 residues. CDR3 loop: CASSMGGLGANVLTF. In DNA form, the CDR3 reads TGTGCCAGCAGCATGGGGGGGCTTGGGGCCAACGTCCTGACTTTC.

The chain uses TRBV4-1 and TRBJ2-1; TRBD2 matches at 11 bases. Germline V CDR1 and CDR2: MGHRA, YSYEKL. V gave up 3 bases and J gave up 4 bases; unmatched junction bases: 2. The CDR3 spans 15 residues. As DNA, the CDR3 is TGCGCCAGCAGCCAGCCTAGCGGGAGGTACAATGAGCAGTTCTTC. Translation: CASSQPSGRYNEQFF.

V and J are TRBV11-2 and TRBJ1-4; the D is unclear. The germline gives CDR1 SGHAT, CDR2 FQNNGV. There are 13 residues in the CDR3. Trimming removed 5 bases from V and 5 bases from J, with 9 bases in between. Written as DNA, the CDR3 is TGTGCCAGCAGCATAGGGCCGAATGAAAAACTGTTTTTT. Amino acids: CASSIGPNEKLFF.

The genes are TRBV27 and TRBJ2-7; 7 bases align to TRBD2. V shed 3 bases, J shed 4 bases, and the junction held 3 bases outside the gene matches. From germline, CDR1 is MNHEY and CDR2 SMNVEV (reference sequence). This CDR3 comprises 13 residues. CDR3 sequence (DNA): TGTGCCAGCAGTTTGGCTAGCGGATACGAGCAGTACTTC. The encoded protein is CASSLASGYEQYF.

The chain has TRBV19 and TRBJ2-3; a possible D gene is TRBD2 (6 bases). This CDR3 has 15 amino acids. Trimming shortened V by 4 bases and J by 4 bases, and 15 bases separated the two germline ends. Germline values: CDR1 LNHDA, CDR2 SQIVND (reference sequence). CDR3 amino acids: CASSSLGGTADTQYF. The CDR3 nucleotides are TGTGCCAGTAGTAGTCTAGGCGGGACCGCAGATACGCAGTATTTT.

The chain has TRBV18 and TRBJ1-2; D gene unclear. This CDR3 is 15 amino acids long. CDR1 is KGHSH, CDR2 LQKENI, per germline. Trimming took off 2 bases at V and 6 bases at J, with 16 bases between the two ends. CDR3 sequence: CASSPGPAFQDGYTF. CDR3 bases: TGTGCCAGCTCACCAGGGCCCGCCTTTCAAGATGGCTACACCTTC. The entire variable domain, with the rest obtained from reference TRBV18 and TRBJ1-2, is as follows: NAGVMQNPRHLVRRRGQEARLRCSPMKGHSHVYWYRQLPEEGLKFMVYLQKENIIDESGMPKERFSAEFPKEGPSILRIQQVVRGDSAAYFCASSPGPAFQDGYTFGSGTRLTVV.

The rearrangement uses TRBV18 and TRBJ2-7; the match to TRBD1 covers 10 bases. The germline gives CDR1 KGHSH, CDR2 LQKENI. The trim removed 3 bases at V and 3 bases at J, leaving 8 bases unmatched. This CDR3 has 16 residues. Here the CDR3 DNA reads TGTGCCAGCTCACCGGTAGGGACAGGGGCCATCTACGAGCAGTACTTC. Translated: CASSPVGTGAIYEQYF.

In its sample, this clone was seen once. The chain combines TRBV15 with TRBJ2-7; 11 bases agree with TRBD1. After removal of 5 bases from V and 6 bases from J, the junction contained 6 bases not matched to a gene. This CDR3 is 14 amino acids long. Germline CDR1 is LNHNV and CDR2 is YYDKDF (reference sequence). DNA for the CDR3: TGTGCCACCAGCCCCGGGGACAGGGGGGGCGAGCAGTACTTC. It encodes CATSPGDRGGEQYF. The entire variable domain, with the rest obtained from reference TRBV15 and TRBJ2-7, is as follows: DAMVIQNPRYQVTQFGKPVTLSCSQTLNHNVMYWYQQKSSQAPKLLFHYYDKDFNNEADTPDNFQSRRPNTSFCFLDIRSPGLGDTAMYLCATSPGDRGGEQYFGPGTRLTVT.

V usage is TRBV5-1 and J usage is TRBJ1-1, with D perhaps matching TRBD1 (6 bases). The CDR3 has 14 amino acids. Germline V gene data show CDR1 as SGHRS and CDR2 as YFSETQ. Trimming shortened V by 0 bases and J by 4 bases, and 10 bases separated the two germline ends. Written as DNA, the CDR3 is TGCGCCAGCAGCTTGGCAGGGGATGGCACTGAAGCTTTCTTT. It codes for CASSLAGDGTEAFF.

The count of this clone is one. The chain uses TRBV7-8 and TRBJ2-7; D possibly corresponds to TRBD1 (5 bases). The CDR3 length is 13 residues. The germline V and J ends were trimmed by 1 base and 5 bases, with 9 bases remaining between them. The germline gives CDR1 SGHVS, CDR2 FQNEAQ. In DNA, the CDR3 is TGTGCCAGCAGCTTAGGCAGGGTCAACGAGCAGTACTTC. Protein sequence: CASSLGRVNEQYF.

V gene TRBV19 combines with J gene TRBJ2-6, with D uncertain. Germline CDR1 is LNHDA and CDR2 is SQIVND (reference sequence). CDR3 length equals 16 residues. V was trimmed by 0 bases and J by 0 bases, leaving 6 bases between them. CDR3 nucleotide sequence: TGTGCCAGTAGTATAGACTATATCTCTGGGGCCAACGTCCTGACTTTC. Protein sequence: CASSIDYISGANVLTF.

The rearrangement joins TRBV29-1 to TRBJ1-2, with D perhaps matching TRBD1 (5 bases). The CDR3 spans 12 residues. The V end was cut by 4 bases, the J end by 4 bases, with 10 bases between. Looked up from germline, CDR1 is SQVTM and CDR2 is ANQGSEA. The CDR3 DNA follows: TGCAGCGTTGGGGGGGGAGGCTATGGCTACACCTTC. This translates into CSVGGGGYGYTF.

The gene calls are TRBV27 and TRBJ1-2; the D gene is possibly TRBD1 (6 bases). Trimming took off 5 bases at V and 4 bases at J, with 17 bases between the two ends. Germline assignment: CDR1 MNHEY and CDR2 SMNVEV (reference sequence). The CDR3 consists of 15 residues. The CDR3 reads CASSGGGAVGYGYTF. CDR3 DNA: TGTGCCAGCAGTGGCGGGGGCGCAGTGGGCTATGGCTACACCTTC.

This rearrangement joins TRBV19 to TRBJ2-4; 8 positions match TRBD2. Germline CDR1 is LNHDA and CDR2 is SQIVND (reference sequence). The CDR3 has 15 residues. J gave up 7 bases and V 7 bases, and 12 bases lay outside the gene matches. The CDR3 coding sequence is TGTGCCAGTAAGAGGTTCGGGGGGGAGGGGAACATTCAGTACTTC. It translates to CASKRFGGEGNIQYF.

The chain is built from TRBV4-2 and TRBJ2-7; 9 positions agree with TRBD2. V gave up 0 bases and J gave up 3 bases; unmatched junction bases: 6. This CDR3 comprises 16 residues. Germline loops: CDR1 LGHNA, CDR2 YNFKEQ. The CDR3 nucleotides read TGTGCCAGCAGCCAAGATGGTACTAGCGGGTTCTACGAGCAGTACTTC. Translated: CASSQDGTSGFYEQYF.

The chain has TRBV10-1 and TRBJ2-7; 10 nucleotides match TRBD2. Per germline, CDR1 WNHNN and CDR2 SYGVQD (reference sequence). With 2 bases clipped from V and 3 bases from J, the junction kept 1 base outside the gene matches. The CDR3 is made up of 14 amino acids. CDR3 residues: CASSERTSGYEQYF. DNA for the CDR3: TGCGCCAGCAGTGAGAGGACTAGCGGCTACGAGCAGTACTTC.

This clone has just one count. The CDR3 bases are TGTGCCAGCAGTGAACAGGCCCTCCAAGAGACCCAGTACTTC. Its protein is CASSEQALQETQYF. This chain joins TRBV6-1 and TRBJ2-5, with D hard to call. The V end lost 2 bases, the J end lost 1 base, and 8 bases lay between the germline ends. CDR3 length: 14 amino acids. Per the germline V gene, CDR1 is MNHNS and CDR2 is SASEGT.

The gene calls are TRBV6-6 and TRBJ2-7; TRBD1 agrees at 9 bases. The CDR3 length is 16 residues. V dropped 1 base and J dropped 4; count of bases not matched to a gene: 8. The germline V gene has CDR1 MNHNY and CDR2 SVGAGI (reference sequence). CDR3: CASSYYRDRARYEQYF. As DNA, the CDR3 is TGTGCCAGCAGTTACTACCGGGACAGGGCAAGATACGAGCAGTACTTC.

V is TRBV5-1 and J is TRBJ2-7; 10 bases align to TRBD2. Per the germline V gene, CDR1 is SGHRS and CDR2 is YFSETQ. The CDR3 sequence is 15 residues long. Trimming at V came to 1 base and at J to 6 bases, leaving 7 bases not matched to a gene. The CDR3 DNA reads as TGCGCCAGCAGCTTGCTGACTAGCGGGTCGGGCGAGCAGTACTTC. Residues: CASSLLTSGSGEQYF.